Sequencing of this T cell receptor (beta chain) was carried out in a study of blood T cell repertoires in COVID-19. Seattle's cohort entered during active infection and was followed longitudinally. This CDR3 region has 16 residues. The J segment lost 5 bases and the V segment lost 3 bases, leaving 7 bases of the junction unmatched. Per the germline V gene, CDR1 is SGDLS and CDR2 is YYNGEE. Original methodology: Scientists estimated how many nucleated cells there were by amplifying reference gene primers. The protocol was immunoSEQ multiplex PCR, while the TCRdb copy is restricted to in-frame clones and leaves out a portion. That table supplies the V and J calls and clone size; D and trimming were determined from the DNA. In the table there are over 450,000 clones, roughly 91% of which are singletons.

The TCR sequence derives from a woman between 50 and 59 years old with COVID-19, enrolled during active disease. Sequencing was performed on peripheral blood. The chain recombines TRBV9 with TRBJ2-7; TRBD2 matches at 14 bases. The CDR3 spells CASSARLAGGPDEQYF. CDR3 in DNA: TGTGCCAGCAGCGCCCGACTAGCGGGGGGGCCCGACGAGCAGTACTTC.